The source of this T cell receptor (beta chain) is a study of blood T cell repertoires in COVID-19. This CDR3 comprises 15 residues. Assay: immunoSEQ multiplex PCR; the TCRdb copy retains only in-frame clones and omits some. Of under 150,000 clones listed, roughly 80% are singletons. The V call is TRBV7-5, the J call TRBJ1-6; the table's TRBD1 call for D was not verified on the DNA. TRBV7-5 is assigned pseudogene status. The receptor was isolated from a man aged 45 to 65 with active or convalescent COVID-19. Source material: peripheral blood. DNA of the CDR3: TGTGCCGAAGGGGGTAGGGGGCAGCGCAATTCACCCCTCCACTTT. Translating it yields CAEGGRGQRNSPLHF.